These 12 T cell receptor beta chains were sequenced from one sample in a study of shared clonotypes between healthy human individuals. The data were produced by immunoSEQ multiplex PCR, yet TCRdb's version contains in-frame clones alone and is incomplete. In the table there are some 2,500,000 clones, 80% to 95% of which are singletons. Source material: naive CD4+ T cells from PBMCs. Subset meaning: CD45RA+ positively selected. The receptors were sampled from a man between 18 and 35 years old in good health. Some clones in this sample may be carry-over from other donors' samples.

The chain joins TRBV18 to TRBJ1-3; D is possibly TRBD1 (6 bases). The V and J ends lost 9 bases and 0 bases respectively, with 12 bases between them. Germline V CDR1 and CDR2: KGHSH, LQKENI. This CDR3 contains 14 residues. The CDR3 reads CASSRDNSGNTIYF. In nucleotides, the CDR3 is TGTGCCAGTTCCAGGGACAACTCTGGAAACACCATATATTTT.

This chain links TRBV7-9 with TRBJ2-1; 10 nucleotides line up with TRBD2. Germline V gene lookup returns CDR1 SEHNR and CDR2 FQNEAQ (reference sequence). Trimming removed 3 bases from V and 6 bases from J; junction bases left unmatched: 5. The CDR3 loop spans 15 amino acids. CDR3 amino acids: CASSFRSGRGNEQFF. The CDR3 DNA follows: TGTGCCAGCAGCTTTCGAAGCGGGAGGGGCAATGAGCAGTTCTTC.

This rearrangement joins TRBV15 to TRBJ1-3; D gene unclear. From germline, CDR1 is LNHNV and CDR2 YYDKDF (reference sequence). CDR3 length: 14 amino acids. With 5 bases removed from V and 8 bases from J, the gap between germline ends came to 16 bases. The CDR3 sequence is CATSPGVSGDTIYF. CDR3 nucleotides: TGTGCCACCAGCCCGGGCGTATCCGGGGACACCATATATTTT.

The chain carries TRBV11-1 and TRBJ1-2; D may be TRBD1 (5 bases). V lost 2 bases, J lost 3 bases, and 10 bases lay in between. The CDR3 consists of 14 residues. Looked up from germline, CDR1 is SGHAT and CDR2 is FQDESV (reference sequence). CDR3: CASSLMGTDYGYTF. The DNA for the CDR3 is TGTGCCAGCAGCTTAATGGGGACCGACTATGGCTACACCTTC.

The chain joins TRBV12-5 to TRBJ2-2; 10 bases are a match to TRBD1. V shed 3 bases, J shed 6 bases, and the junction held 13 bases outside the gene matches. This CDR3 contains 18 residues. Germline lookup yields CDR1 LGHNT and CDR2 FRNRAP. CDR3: CASGFLIPDRGKSGELFF. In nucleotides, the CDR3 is TGTGCTAGTGGTTTCCTCATTCCGGACAGGGGGAAGTCCGGGGAGCTGTTTTTT. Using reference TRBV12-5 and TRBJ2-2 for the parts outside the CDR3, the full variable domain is DARVTQTPRHKVTEMGQEVTMRCQPILGHNTVFWYRQTMMQGLELLAYFRNRAPLDDSGMPKDRFSAEMPDATLATLKIQPSEPRDSAVYFCASGFLIPDRGKSGELFFGEGSRLTVL.

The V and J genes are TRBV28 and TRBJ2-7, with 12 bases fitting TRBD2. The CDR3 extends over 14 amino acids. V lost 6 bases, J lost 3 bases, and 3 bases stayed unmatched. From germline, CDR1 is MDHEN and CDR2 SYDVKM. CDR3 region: CASRLAGGGYEQYF. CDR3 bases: TGTGCCAGCAGACTAGCGGGAGGAGGCTACGAGCAGTACTTC. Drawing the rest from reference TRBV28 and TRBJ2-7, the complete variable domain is DVKVTQSSRYLVKRTGEKVFLECVQDMDHENMFWYRQDPGLGLRLIYFSYDVKMKEKGDIPEGYSVSREKKERFSLILESASTNQTSMYLCASRLAGGGYEQYFGPGTRLTVT.

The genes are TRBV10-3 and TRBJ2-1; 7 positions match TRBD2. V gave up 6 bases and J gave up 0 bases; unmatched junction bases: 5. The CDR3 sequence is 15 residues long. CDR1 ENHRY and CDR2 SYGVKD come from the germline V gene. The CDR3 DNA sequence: TGTGCCATCAGCGTCCAGCGGGACTCCTACAATGAGCAGTTCTTC. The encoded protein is CAISVQRDSYNEQFF.

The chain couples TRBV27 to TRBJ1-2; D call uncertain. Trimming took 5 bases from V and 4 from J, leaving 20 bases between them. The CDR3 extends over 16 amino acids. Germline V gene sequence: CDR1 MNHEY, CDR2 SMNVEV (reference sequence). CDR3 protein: CASSPHLGSGIYGYTF. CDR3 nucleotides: TGTGCCAGCAGTCCACATCTGGGGTCGGGGATCTATGGCTACACCTTC.

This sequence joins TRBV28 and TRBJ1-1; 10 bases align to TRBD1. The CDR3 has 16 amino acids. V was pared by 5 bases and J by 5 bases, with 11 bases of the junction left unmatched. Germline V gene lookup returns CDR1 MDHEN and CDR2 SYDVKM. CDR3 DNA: TGTGCCAGCAGTCTGAGCCCTGGGACAGGGGAAACTGAAGCTTTCTTT. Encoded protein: CASSLSPGTGETEAFF.

The CDR3 is CASSFVVQGVGQPQHF. CDR3 DNA: TGTGCCAGCTCATTTGTGGTACAGGGGGTCGGTCAGCCCCAGCATTTT. This chain uses TRBV18 with TRBJ1-5; 8 nucleotides agree with TRBD1. V shed 5 bases and J 6 bases; nucleotides not matched to a gene: 12. Germline assignment: CDR1 KGHSH and CDR2 LQKENI. The CDR3 extends over 16 amino acids. The entire variable domain, with the rest obtained from reference TRBV18 and TRBJ1-5, is as follows: NAGVMQNPRHLVRRRGQEARLRCSPMKGHSHVYWYRQLPEEGLKFMVYLQKENIIDESGMPKERFSAEFPKEGPSILRIQQVVRGDSAAYFCASSFVVQGVGQPQHFGDGTRLSIL.

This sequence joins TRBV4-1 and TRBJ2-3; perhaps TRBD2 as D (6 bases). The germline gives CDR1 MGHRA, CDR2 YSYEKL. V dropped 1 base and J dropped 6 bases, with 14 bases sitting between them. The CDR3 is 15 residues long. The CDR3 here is CASSQAGVVKDTQYF. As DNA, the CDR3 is TGCGCCAGCAGCCAAGCGGGAGTCGTTAAGGATACGCAGTATTTT.

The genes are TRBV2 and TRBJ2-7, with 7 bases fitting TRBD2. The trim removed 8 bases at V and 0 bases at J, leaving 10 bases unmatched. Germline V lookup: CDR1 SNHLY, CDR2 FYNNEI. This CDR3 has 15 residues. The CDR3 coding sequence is TGTGCCAGCTCCAGTGAGCGGGATGTCTCCTACGAGCAGTACTTC. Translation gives CASSSERDVSYEQYF.